Listed below are T cell receptor beta chains from one sample, sequenced in a study of T cell repertoires in cytomegalovirus infection. TCRdb fed the reads into MiXCR, producing one record per CDR3 protein. The sample lists about 740,000 distinct CDR3 sequences; 35% were seen once. The sequenced material came from PBMCs. The receptor source for this set is a human donor in good health (CMV status not recorded). Some clones in this sample may be carry-over from other donors' samples. CDR3s include the opening cysteine and the closing phenylalanine or tryptophan. The D gene is left open where the match is weak. Size is omitted from some rows. Given values are once, few, many or a class for expanded clones.

CSAMTVLRSDTQYF TGCAGCGCTATGACAGTCCTAAGGTCAGATACGCAGTATTTT TRBJ2-3 many TRBV29-1 .
CSPRGGYEQYF TGCAGCCCCAGAGGGGGCTACGAGCAGTACTTC TRBJ2-7 . TRBV20-1 .
CASSYPPPGQDRRHSEAFF TGTGCCAGCAGTTACCCCCCACCCGGACAGGATCGACGGCACTCTGAAGCTTTCTTT TRBJ1-1 . TRBV27 TRBD1
CASSSQGPNQPQHF TGTGCCAGCAGCTCCCAGGGACCAAACCAGCCCCAGCATTTT TRBJ1-5 few TRBV7-9 .
CASSQALAGRVKNIQYF TGCGCCAGCAGCCAAGCACTAGCGGGGAGGGTCAAAAACATTCAGTACTTC TRBJ2-4 few TRBV4-1 TRBD2
CASSETGINTGELFF TGTGCCAGCAGTGAAACTGGGATTAACACCGGGGAGCTGTTTTTT TRBJ2-2 . TRBV2 .
CASSEGGRATYEQYF TGTGCCAGCAGTGAAGGGGGGCGCGCCACTTACGAGCAGTACTTC TRBJ2-7 . TRBV2 .
CSVVPRGRYEQYF TGCAGCGTTGTCCCCAGGGGACGATACGAGCAGTACTTC TRBJ2-7 . TRBV29-1 .
CASSPRQGGSHEQYF TGTGCCAGCAGTCCCCGACAGGGTGGAAGCCACGAGCAGTACTTC TRBJ2-7 . TRBV27 TRBD1
CASSLSPPLHF TGTGCCAGCAGTTTAAGCCCACCCCTCCACTTT TRBJ1-6 . TRBV28 .
CASSTRNRYTEAFF TGTGCCAGCAGCACCAGAAACAGGTACACTGAAGCTTTCTTT TRBJ1-1 . TRBV7-2 .
CASGRGDSYEQYF TGTGCCAGCGGGAGGGGGGATTCCTACGAGCAGTACTTC TRBJ2-7 . TRBV7-6 .
CATGVSYYEQYF TGTGCCACCGGGGTGAGCTACTACGAGCAGTACTTC TRBJ2-7 . TRBV12-3/TRBV12-4 .
CASSSRDNYEQYF TGTGCCAGCAGCTCACGGGACAACTACGAGCAGTACTTC TRBJ2-7 few TRBV7-9 .
CSARARDRANRGNTEAFF TGCAGTGCTAGAGCACGGGACAGGGCGAACCGGGGGAACACTGAAGCTTTCTTT TRBJ1-1 . TRBV20-1 TRBD1
CSASRDTGELFF TGCAGTGCTAGCCGGGACACCGGGGAGCTGTTTTTT TRBJ2-2 few TRBV20-1 .
CASSYGQGAPYEQYF TGTGCCAGCAGTTACGGGCAGGGGGCCCCCTACGAGCAGTACTTC TRBJ2-7 . TRBV6-1 TRBD1
CASSSLPRGASVSGDEQFF TGTGCCAGCAGCTCATTACCCCGAGGTGCAAGCGTGAGTGGGGATGAGCAGTTCTTC TRBJ2-1 . TRBV7-2 .
CASTTPLEGTDTQYF TGTGCCAGCACCACTCCCTTAGAGGGTACAGATACGCAGTATTTT TRBJ2-3 few TRBV28 .
CASSQGREANYEQYF TGTGCCAGCAGCCAGGGACGGGAGGCGAACTACGAGCAGTACTTC TRBJ2-7 many TRBV7-6 TRBD2
CASSSRPQGENTEAFF TGTGCCAGCAGCTCTAGACCCCAGGGAGAGAACACTGAAGCTTTCTTT TRBJ1-1 many TRBV7-6 .
CASTPGSGDYVYTF TGTGCCAGCACCCCGGGCAGCGGCGACTATGTCTACACCTTC TRBJ1-2 . TRBV7-3 .
CASSLYLDDNEQFF TGTGCCAGCAGTTTATACCTCGACGACAATGAGCAGTTCTTC TRBJ2-1 . TRBV28 .
CASSTLGTGKQETQYF TGTGCCAGCAGTACCCTCGGGACAGGGAAACAAGAGACCCAGTACTTC TRBJ2-5 . TRBV27 TRBD1
CASSLRQAPNEKLFF TGTGCCAGCAGCCTTCGACAGGCTCCTAATGAAAAACTGTTTTTT TRBJ1-4 . TRBV7-9 .
CASLKETYEQYF TGTGCCAGCCTAAAGGAAACCTACGAGCAGTACTTC TRBJ2-7 few TRBV2 .
CASSFRDRHNYGYTF TGTGCCAGCAGCTTCCGGGACAGACATAACTATGGCTACACCTTC TRBJ1-2 few TRBV5-6 TRBD1
CTIRGRGPTDTQYF TGTACCATCCGGGGCAGGGGGCCCACAGATACGCAGTATTTT TRBJ2-3 . TRBV10-3 TRBD1
CASSPKAEQETQYF TGTGCCAGCAGCCCCAAAGCGGAACAAGAGACCCAGTACTTC TRBJ2-5 . TRBV5-3 .
CASRIQGASNTEAFF TGTGCCAGCAGAATACAGGGGGCCTCGAACACTGAAGCTTTCTTT TRBJ1-1 . TRBV6-2/TRBV6-3 TRBD1
CASSIRNSYNEQFF TGTGCCAGCAGTATAAGGAACTCCTACAATGAGCAGTTCTTC TRBJ2-1 many TRBV12-3/TRBV12-4 .
CASSSGQGRGDTQYF TGTGCCAGCAGCTCGGGACAGGGACGCGGGGATACGCAGTATTTT TRBJ2-3 . TRBV5-3 TRBD1
CASSANYPSNTGELFF TGTGCCAGTAGTGCAAACTACCCGTCGAACACCGGGGAGCTGTTTTTT TRBJ2-2 . TRBV19 .
CASSLASPGGDTQYF TGTGCCAGCAGCTTAGCGAGCCCGGGGGGAGATACGCAGTATTTT TRBJ2-3 few TRBV7-4 TRBD2
CASRPTLAKNIQYF TGTGCCAGCAGGCCGACTCTAGCCAAAAACATTCAGTACTTC TRBJ2-4 many TRBV28 .
CASSMNSRPQHF TGTGCCAGTAGTATGAACTCACGGCCCCAGCATTTT TRBJ1-5 once TRBV19 .
CASSLYKVGLTYGYNF TGTGCCAGCAGTTTATATAAGGTCGGTCTCACTTATGGCTACAACTTC TRBJ1-2 . TRBV28 .
CSARAGSSRDGVFPSTDTQYF TGCAGTGCTAGAGCTGGCTCCTCACGCGATGGGGTTTTCCCTAGCACAGATACGCAGTATTTT TRBJ2-3 . TRBV20-1 .
CATSREYGETQYF TGTGCCACCAGCAGAGAGTACGGAGAGACCCAGTACTTC TRBJ2-5 few TRBV15 .
CAISDIAGGPNEQFF TGTGCCATCAGTGATATAGCGGGGGGTCCCAATGAGCAGTTCTTC TRBJ2-1 . TRBV10-3 TRBD2
CASSEGTSGYEQFF TGTGCCAGCAGTGAAGGGACTAGCGGTTATGAGCAGTTCTTC TRBJ2-1 once TRBV6-4 TRBD2
CASSLKSSRWGEAFF TGTGCCAGCAGCTTAAAAAGCTCGAGGTGGGGCGAAGCTTTCTTT TRBJ1-1 many TRBV7-8 .
CASSSLAGPTDTQYF TGTGCCAGCAGCTCATTAGCGGGGCCCACAGATACGCAGTATTTT TRBJ2-3 . TRBV7-6 TRBD2
CASSLSGTSVGHEQFF TGTGCCAGCAGTTTATCCGGGACTAGCGTTGGCCATGAGCAGTTCTTC TRBJ2-1 . TRBV27 TRBD2
CASGTEPIREAFF TGTGCCAGCGGCACAGAACCTATTCGGGAGGCTTTCTTT TRBJ1-1 few TRBV12-3/TRBV12-4 .
CATSDLGSNEQFF TGTGCCACCAGTGATTTGGGTTCCAATGAGCAGTTCTTC TRBJ2-1 . TRBV24-1 .
CASSLIGGVGANVLTF TGTGCCAGCAGCCTAATTGGGGGGGTTGGGGCCAACGTCCTGACTTTC TRBJ2-6 . TRBV12-3/TRBV12-4 TRBD2
CSATGLAGDTQYF TGCAGTGCTACTGGACTAGCGGGAGATACGCAGTATTTT TRBJ2-3 few TRBV20-1 TRBD2
CASSPYPGLAGPPGAKNIQYF TGTGCCAGCAGCCCGTACCCGGGACTAGCGGGGCCCCCGGGGGCCAAAAACATTCAGTACTTC TRBJ2-4 few TRBV4-2 TRBD2
CATDGNAPGPGGEQFF TGTGCCACCGACGGTAATGCGCCGGGTCCAGGGGGTGAGCAGTTCTTC TRBJ2-1 . TRBV10-3 TRBD1
CASTNGRVGELFF TGTGCCAGCACAAACGGCAGGGTCGGGGAGCTGTTTTTT TRBJ2-2 few TRBV12-3/TRBV12-4 .
CASSPPQGNLRRSYNEQFF TGTGCCAGCAGTCCTCCCCAGGGGAACCTACGACGCTCCTACAATGAGCAGTTCTTC TRBJ2-1 few TRBV28 .
CASSYSTGGTYGYTF TGTGCCAGCAGTTACTCGACAGGGGGAACCTATGGCTACACCTTC TRBJ1-2 . TRBV6-5 TRBD1
CASSNRLAGNEQFF TGTGCCAGCAGCAATCGGTTAGCGGGAAATGAGCAGTTCTTC TRBJ2-1 . TRBV6-6 TRBD2
CASGSSWGGYTF TGTGCTAGTGGTTCCTCTTGGGGAGGCTACACCTTC TRBJ1-2 . TRBV12-5 .